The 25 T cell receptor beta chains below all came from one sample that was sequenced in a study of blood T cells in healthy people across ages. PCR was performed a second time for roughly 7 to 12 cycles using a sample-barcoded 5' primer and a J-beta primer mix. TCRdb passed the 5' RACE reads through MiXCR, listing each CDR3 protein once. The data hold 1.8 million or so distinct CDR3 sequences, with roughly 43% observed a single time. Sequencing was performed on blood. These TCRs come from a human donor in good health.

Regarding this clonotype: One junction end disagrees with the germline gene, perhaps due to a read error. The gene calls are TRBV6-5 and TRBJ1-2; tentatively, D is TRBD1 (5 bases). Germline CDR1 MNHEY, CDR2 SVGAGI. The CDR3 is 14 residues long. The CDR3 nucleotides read TGTGCCAGCCTTCGGGGGGGGACGGACTATGGCTGCACCTTC. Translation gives CASLRGGTDYGCTF.

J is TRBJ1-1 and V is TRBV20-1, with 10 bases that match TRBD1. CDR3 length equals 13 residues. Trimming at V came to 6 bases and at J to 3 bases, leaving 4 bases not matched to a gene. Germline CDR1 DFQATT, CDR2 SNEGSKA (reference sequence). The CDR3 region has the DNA TGCAGTGCCCAAGGGACAGGGGACACTGAAGCTTTCTTT. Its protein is CSAQGTGDTEAFF.

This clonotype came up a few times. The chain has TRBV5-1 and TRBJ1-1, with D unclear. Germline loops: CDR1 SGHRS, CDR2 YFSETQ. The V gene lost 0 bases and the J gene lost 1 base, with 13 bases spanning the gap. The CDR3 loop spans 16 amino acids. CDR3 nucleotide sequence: TGCGCCAGCAGCTTGGGGGGAAGTTATGAGAACACTGAAGCTTTCTTT. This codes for CASSLGGSYENTEAFF.

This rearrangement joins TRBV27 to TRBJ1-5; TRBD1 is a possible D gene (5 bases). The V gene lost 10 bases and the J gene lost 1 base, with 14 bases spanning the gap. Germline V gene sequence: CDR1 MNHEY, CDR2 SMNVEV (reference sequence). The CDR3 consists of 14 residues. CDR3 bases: TGTGCCACCCGGAGGGCAGGGAGCAATCAGCCCCAGCATTTT. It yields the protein CATRRAGSNQPQHF.

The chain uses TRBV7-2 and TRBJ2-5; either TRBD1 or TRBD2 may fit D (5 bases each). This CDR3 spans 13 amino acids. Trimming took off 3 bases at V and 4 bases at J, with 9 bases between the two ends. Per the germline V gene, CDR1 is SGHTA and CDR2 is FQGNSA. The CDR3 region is CASSFVGTETQYF. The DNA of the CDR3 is TGTGCCAGCAGCTTCGTCGGGACAGAGACCCAGTACTTC.

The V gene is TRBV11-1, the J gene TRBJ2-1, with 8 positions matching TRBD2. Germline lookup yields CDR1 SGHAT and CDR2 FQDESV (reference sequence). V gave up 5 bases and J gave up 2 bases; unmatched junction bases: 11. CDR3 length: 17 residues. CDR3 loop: CASSPRRGRGAYNEQFF. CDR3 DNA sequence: TGTGCCAGCAGCCCTCGTCGAGGGCGGGGGGCCTACAATGAGCAGTTCTTC.

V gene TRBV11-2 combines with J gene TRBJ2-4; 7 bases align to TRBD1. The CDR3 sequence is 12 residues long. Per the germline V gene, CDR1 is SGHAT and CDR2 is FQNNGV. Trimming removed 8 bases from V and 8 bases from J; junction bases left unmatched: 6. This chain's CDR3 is CASDRDQDIQYF. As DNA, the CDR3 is TGTGCCAGCGACAGGGATCAAGACATTCAGTACTTC.

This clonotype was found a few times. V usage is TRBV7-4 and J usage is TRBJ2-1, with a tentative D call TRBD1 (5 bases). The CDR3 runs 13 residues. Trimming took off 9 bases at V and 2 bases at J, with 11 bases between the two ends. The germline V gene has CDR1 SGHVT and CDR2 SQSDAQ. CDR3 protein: CARGRRPYNEQFF. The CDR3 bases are TGTGCCAGGGGGCGGCGTCCCTACAATGAGCAGTTCTTC.

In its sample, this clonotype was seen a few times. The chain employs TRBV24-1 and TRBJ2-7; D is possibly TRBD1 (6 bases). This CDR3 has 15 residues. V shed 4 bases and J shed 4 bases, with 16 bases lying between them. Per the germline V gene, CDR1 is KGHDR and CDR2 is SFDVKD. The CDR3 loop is CATSDPAGAGYEQYF. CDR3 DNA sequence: TGTGCCACCAGTGACCCCGCAGGGGCCGGATACGAGCAGTACTTC.

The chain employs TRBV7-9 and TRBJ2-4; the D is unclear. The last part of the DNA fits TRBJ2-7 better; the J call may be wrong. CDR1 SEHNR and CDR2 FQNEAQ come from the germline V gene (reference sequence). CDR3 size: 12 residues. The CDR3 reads CASARDPHEQYF. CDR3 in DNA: TGTGCCAGCGCCAGAGATCCCCACGAGCAGTACTTC.

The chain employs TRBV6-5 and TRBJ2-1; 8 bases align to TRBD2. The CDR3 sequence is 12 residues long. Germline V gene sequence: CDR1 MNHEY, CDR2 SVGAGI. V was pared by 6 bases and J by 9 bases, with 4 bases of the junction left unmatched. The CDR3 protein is CASRNLAGEQFF. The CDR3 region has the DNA TGTGCCAGCAGGAACCTAGCGGGTGAGCAGTTCTTC.

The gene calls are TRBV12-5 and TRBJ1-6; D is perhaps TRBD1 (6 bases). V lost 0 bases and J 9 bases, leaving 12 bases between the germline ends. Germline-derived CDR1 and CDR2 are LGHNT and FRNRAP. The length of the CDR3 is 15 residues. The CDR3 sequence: CASGLVVAGASPLHF. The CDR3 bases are TGTGCTAGTGGTTTGGTCGTGGCAGGGGCTTCACCCCTCCACTTT.

The CDR3: CASSPQPRNEQFF. The CDR3 DNA reads TGTGCCAGCAGCCCCCAACCAAGGAATGAGCAGTTCTTC. This rearrangement joins TRBV3-1 to TRBJ2-1; no definite D call. Trimming removed 4 bases at V and 7 bases at J, with 11 bases between. The CDR3 is 13 amino acids. Germline lookup yields CDR1 LGHDT and CDR2 YNNKEL (reference sequence).

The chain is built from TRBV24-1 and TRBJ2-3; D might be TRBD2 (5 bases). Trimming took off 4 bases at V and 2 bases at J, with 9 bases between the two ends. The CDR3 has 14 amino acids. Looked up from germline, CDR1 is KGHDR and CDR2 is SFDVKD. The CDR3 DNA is TGTGCCACCAGTGACCCGGGAATCACAGATACGCAGTATTTT. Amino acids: CATSDPGITDTQYF.

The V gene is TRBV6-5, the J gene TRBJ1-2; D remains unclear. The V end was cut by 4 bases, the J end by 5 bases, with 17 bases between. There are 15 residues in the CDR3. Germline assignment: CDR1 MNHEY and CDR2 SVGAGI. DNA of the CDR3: TGTGCCAGCAGTTCTACTAGGAAGTCCCCATATGGCTACACCTTC. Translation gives CASSSTRKSPYGYTF.

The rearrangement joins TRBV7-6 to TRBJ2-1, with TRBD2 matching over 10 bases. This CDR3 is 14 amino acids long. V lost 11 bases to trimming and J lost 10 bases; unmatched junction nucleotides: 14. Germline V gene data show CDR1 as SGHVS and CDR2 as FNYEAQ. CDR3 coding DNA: TGTGCCTCATCGGTAGCGGGGGGATTCGGGGAGCAGTTCTTC. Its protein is CASSVAGGFGEQFF.

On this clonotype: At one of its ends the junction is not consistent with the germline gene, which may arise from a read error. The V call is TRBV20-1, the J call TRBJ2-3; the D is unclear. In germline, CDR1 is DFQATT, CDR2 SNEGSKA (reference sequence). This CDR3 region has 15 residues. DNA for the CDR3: TGCAGCGCTAGAGATTATTTGGATATTACAGATACGCAGTATTTT. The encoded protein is CSARDYLDITDTQYF.

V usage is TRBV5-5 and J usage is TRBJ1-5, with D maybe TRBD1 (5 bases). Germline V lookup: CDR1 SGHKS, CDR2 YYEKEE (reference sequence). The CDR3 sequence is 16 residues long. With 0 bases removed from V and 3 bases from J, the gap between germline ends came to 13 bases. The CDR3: CASSLAWQGLNQPQHF. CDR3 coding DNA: TGTGCCAGCAGCTTGGCGTGGCAGGGCCTCAATCAGCCCCAGCATTTT.

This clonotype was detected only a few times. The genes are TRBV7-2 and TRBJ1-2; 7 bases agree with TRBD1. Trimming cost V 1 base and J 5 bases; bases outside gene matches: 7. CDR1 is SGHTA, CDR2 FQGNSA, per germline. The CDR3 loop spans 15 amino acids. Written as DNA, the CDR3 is TGTGCCAGCAGCTTAGTGATCCAGGGGGAGTATGGCTACACCTTC. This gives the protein CASSLVIQGEYGYTF.

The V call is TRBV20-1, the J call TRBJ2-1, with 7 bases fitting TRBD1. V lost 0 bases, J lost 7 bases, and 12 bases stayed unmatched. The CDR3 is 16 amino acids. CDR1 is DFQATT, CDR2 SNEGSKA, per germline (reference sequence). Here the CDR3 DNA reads TGCAGTGCTAGAGATTTGGACAGGTTCCGAGAGAATGAGCAGTTCTTC. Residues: CSARDLDRFRENEQFF.

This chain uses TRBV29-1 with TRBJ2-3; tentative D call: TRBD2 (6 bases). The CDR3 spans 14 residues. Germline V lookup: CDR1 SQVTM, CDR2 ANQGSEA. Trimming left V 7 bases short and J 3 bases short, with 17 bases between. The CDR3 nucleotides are TGCAGCGAGCGAGCGGGCCCTCCGACAGATACGCAGTATTTT. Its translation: CSERAGPPTDTQYF.

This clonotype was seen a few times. CDR3 coding DNA: TGTGCCATCAGTGAGCTCACAGGGTTTCAGCCCCAGCATTTT. As protein: CAISELTGFQPQHF. The rearrangement uses TRBV10-3 and TRBJ1-5; D perhaps matches TRBD1 (6 bases). The CDR3 is 14 amino acids. Germline CDR1 ENHRY, CDR2 SYGVKD. Between the trimmed V and J ends, which lost 2 bases and 6 bases, there was a span of 11 bases.

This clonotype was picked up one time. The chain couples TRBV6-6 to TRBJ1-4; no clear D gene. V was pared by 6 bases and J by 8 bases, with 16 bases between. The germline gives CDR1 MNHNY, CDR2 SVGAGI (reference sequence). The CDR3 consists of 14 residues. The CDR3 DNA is TGTGCCAGCAGCCCCGGGATAGGTACCGAAAAACTGTTTTTT. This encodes CASSPGIGTEKLFF.

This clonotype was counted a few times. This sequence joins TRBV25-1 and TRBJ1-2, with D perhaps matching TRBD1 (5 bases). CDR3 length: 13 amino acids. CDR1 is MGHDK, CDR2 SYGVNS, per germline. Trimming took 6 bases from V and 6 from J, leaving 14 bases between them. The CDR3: CASRSGAPDGYTF. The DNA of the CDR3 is TGTGCCAGCAGAAGCGGGGCTCCGGATGGCTACACCTTC.

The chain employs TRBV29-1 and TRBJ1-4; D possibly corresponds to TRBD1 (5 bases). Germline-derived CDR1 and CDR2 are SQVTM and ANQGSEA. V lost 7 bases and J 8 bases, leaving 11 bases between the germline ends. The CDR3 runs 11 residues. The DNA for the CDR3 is TGCAGCGGGGGGACTGGCGAAAAACTGTTTTTT. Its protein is CSGGTGEKLFF. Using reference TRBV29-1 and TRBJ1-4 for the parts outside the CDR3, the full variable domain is SAVISQKPSRDICQRGTSLTIQCQVDSQVTMMFWYRQQPGQSLTLIATANQGSEATYESGFVIDKFPISRPNLTFSTLTVSNMSPEDSSIYLCSGGTGEKLFFGSGTQLSVL.